This paragraph covers one TCR beta chain sequence. Its binding antigen is unknown. It has no much larger one-base neighbor in the sample; base qualities were not kept. This entry belongs to a study of blood T cell repertoires in COVID-19 (dated by TCRdb to the early 2020s). Looking at the study overall: Samples from collaborators originated in the United States, Italy and Spain and spanned both the acute and convalescent phases of COVID-19. The prospective study material was composed of cDNA or gDNA derived from T cells, B-cell-depleted T cells, or PBMCs. Deeply sampled blood TCRbeta repertoires from subjects exposed to, actively infected with, or recovered from COVID-19 were included in the dataset. The repertoires were released in a freely available public database intended as a resource for research on the immune response to SARS-CoV-2. Samples were obtained from the ongoing ImmuneRACE study (first 160 participants) and from about 1,300 subjects provided by 6 global collaborators. Nearly every sample came with metadata listing a de-identified subject ID, COVID-19 status, age in years and sex. Where available, HLA class I and class II types were taken from metadata supplied by the sample provider and were not determined by assay-based typing.

Points the paper makes about the study in general: Clinical and demographic metadata were provided uncurated, with the amount varying by source and participant.

The CDR1 and CDR2 encoded by the germline V gene (reference sequence) are SGHKS and YYEKEE. From cysteine to phenylalanine, the CDR3 is 13 amino acids long. Solely the CDR3 DNA is kept, with 39 bases framed from the first base. Germline trimming: 4 bases from V, 7 bases from J; junction bases outside gene matches: 3. In Seattle, one collaborating source enrolled patients while the infection was active and tracked those patients longitudinally over the course of disease. Each collaborating institution followed its own protocols to collect whole blood in K2EDTA tubes. For TCRbeta analysis, collaborator samples were shipped as frozen whole blood, as isolated PBMCs, or as DNA extracted from either sample type. The immunoSEQ Assay, a bias-controlled multiplex PCR, was used to amplify TCRbeta CDR3 regions from genomic DNA. In the original analysis: Nucleated cell counts per sample were estimated from amplification of reference gene primers within the assay. To quantify the absolute abundance of each unique TCRbeta CDR3 rearrangement, sequence reads were collapsed and filtered. For each sample, productive Simpson clonality was calculated as the square root of Simpson's diversity index across productive rearrangements. The table was pulled from immuneACCESS by TCRdb, which kept in-frame rearrangements only. Such tables lose some clones; where checked, under half of the loss comes from unresolved V genes, and the rest has no known cause. V and J calls plus clone size are reproduced from that table; the DNA served to infer D and trimming. The sample table records approximately 250,000 clones; over 90% of these occur just once. Of the sample, more than 0.65% falls within the top ten clones.

Sequencing was performed on peripheral blood. The V gene is TRBV5-5 and the J gene is TRBJ2-1; 9 middle bases align to TRBD1. This receptor was taken from a man aged 25 to 40 with COVID-19, enrolled during active disease. The nucleotides read TGTGCCAGCAGCAGGGACAGGGTGAATGAGCAGTTCTTC. Translated, it gives CASSRDRVNEQFF.